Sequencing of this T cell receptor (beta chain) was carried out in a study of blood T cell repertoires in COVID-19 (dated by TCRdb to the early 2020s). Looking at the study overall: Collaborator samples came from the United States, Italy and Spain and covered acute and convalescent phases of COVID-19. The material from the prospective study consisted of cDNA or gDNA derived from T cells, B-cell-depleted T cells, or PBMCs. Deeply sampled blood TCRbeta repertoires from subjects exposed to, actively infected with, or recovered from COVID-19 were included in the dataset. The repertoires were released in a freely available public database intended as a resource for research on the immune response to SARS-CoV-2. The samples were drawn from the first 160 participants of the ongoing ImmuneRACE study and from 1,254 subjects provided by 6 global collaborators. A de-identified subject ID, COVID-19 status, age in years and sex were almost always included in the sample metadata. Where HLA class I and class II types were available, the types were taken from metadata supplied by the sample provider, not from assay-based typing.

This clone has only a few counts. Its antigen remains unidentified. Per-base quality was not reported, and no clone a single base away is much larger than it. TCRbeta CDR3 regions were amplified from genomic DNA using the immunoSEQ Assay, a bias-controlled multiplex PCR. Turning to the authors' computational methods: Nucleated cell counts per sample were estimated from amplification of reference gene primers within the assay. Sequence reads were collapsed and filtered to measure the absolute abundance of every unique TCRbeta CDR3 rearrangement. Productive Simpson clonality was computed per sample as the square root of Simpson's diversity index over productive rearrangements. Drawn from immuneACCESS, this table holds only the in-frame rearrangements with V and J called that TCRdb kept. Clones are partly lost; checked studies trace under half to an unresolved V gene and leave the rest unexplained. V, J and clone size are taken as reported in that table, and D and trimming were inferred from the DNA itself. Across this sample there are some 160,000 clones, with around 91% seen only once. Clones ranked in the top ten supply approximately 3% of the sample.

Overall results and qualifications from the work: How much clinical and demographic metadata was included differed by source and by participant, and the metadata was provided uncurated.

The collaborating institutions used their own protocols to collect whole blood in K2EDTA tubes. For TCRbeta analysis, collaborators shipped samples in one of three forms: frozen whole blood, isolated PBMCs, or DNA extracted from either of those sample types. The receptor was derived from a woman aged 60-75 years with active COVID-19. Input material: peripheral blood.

The nucleotides read TGTGCCAGCAGTTTCCCCGTGGGCAGGGGACAGCCCCAGCATTTT. Its coded protein is CASSFPVGRGQPQHF. The chain joins TRBV28 to TRBJ1-5; TRBD1 could be the D gene, as 6 bases match. The CDR3 covers 15 residues, taking in both the cysteine and the phenylalanine. Solely the CDR3 DNA is kept, with 45 bases framed from the first base. CDR1 and CDR2 (MDHEN, SYDVKM) derive from the germline V gene. V loses 3 bases of germline sequence and J loses 7 bases, and the interval between the two ends is 16 bases.